Reported below is one T cell receptor (beta chain). Per the authors' pipeline: Estimation of nucleated cell counts relied on the amplification of reference gene primers. Measured with immunoSEQ multiplex PCR; TCRdb has only the in-frame clones, and not every one. That table gives V, J and clone size, and the DNA gave D and trimming. The sample includes 60,000 or so clones, about 90% of them seen just once. This sample stems from a study of blood T cell repertoires in COVID-19. In the study overall: Acute-phase and convalescent COVID-19 samples originated in the United States, Italy and Spain. PBMCs, B-cell-depleted T cells, or T cells provided the cDNA or gDNA that made up the material.

Germline trimming cut 0 bases from V and 7 bases from J; bases unmatched to any gene: 9. Germline loops: CDR1 MGHRA, CDR2 YSYEKL. The CDR3 is 17 residues long. Sequencing used peripheral blood. The genes are TRBV4-1 and TRBJ1-6; 7 nucleotides line up with TRBD1. The source is a human donor with acute or convalescent COVID-19. The donor label of this sample is uncertain. The CDR3 coding sequence is TGCGCCAGCAGCCAAGATTCGGCCAGGGGGTACAATTCACCCCTCCACTTT. Translating gives CASSQDSARGYNSPLHF.